This T cell receptor (beta chain) is drawn from a study of OX40 agonist ivuxolimab in advanced cancers. Looking at the study overall: While on treatment, patients had intravenous ivuxolimab at 0.01 to 10 mg/kg every 2 weeks. At around 81% male, the cohort had a mean age of 60 years, ranging from about 23 to 79.

Between the trimmed V and J ends, which lost 1 base and 3 bases, there was a span of 10 bases. The CDR3 is 14 residues long. CDR1 and CDR2 from the germline V gene are MGHRA and YSYEKL. This table comes from immunoSEQ multiplex PCR, and its TCRdb copy is limited to in-frame clones, with some not included. The sample holds under 75,000 clones; about 91% are singletons and the top ten take about 15%. V is TRBV4-1 and J is TRBJ2-7; tentative D call: TRBD2 (6 bases). The sequence came from an adult with an advanced solid tumor such as melanoma, head and neck, liver or kidney cancer. Sequenced here: CD4+ or CD8+ T cells sorted from blood, sampled in a trial of the OX40 agonist ivuxolimab. CDR3 amino acids: CASSQGVGGYEQYF. Here the CDR3 DNA reads TGCGCCAGCAGCCAAGGGGTGGGGGGCTACGAGCAGTACTTC.